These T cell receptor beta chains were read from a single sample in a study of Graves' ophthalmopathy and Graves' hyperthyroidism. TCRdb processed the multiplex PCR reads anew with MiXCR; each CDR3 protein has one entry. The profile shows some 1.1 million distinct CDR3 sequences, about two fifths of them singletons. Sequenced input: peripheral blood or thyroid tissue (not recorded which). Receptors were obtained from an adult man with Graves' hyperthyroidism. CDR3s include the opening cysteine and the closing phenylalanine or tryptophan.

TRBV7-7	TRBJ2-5	CASSLTSPSQAQYF
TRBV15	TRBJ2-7	CATSPRSGNDYEQYF
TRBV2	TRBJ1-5	CASTGGRHQPQHF
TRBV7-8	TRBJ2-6	CASSLLGGRSSGANVLTF
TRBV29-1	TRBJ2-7	CSVETGTDTYEQYF
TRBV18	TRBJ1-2	CASSPRSGSGGYTF
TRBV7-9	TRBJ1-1	CASSLQDLEAFF
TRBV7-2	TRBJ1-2	CASSSPSVGGYTF
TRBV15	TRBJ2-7	CATDPTGEMAYEQYF
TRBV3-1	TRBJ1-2	CASSQEGRDREGVYGYTF
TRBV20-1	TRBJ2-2	CSVRGQNTGELFF
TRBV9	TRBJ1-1	CASSVVTGGDEAFF
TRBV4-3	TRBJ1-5	CASSQDEAQPQHF
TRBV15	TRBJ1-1	CATSSDRAGEAFF
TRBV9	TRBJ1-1	CASSAKPGQGGGETEAFF
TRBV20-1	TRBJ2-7	CSAWGPSFYEQYF
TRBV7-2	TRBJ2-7	CASSQDFRQGAVYF
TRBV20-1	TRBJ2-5	CSANQEGRFGVQYF
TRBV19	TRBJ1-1	CASSSNPGQGEAFF
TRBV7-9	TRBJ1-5	CASSLGQGAFNQPQHF